This is a list of T cell receptor beta chains from one sample in a study of PD-L1 blockade in urothelial cancer. TCRdb's table, derived via immunoSEQ multiplex PCR, lists solely in-frame clones and lacks some. The profile shows 85,000 to 95,000 clones, almost 90% of them singletons. Sequences were derived from PBMCs, sampled around atezolizumab (anti-PD-L1) treatment. These receptors were taken from a man aged 55 to 69 with urothelial cancer. CDR3s include the opening cysteine and the closing phenylalanine or tryptophan. Each record gives: CDR3 protein, CDR3 DNA, clone size, J gene, V gene, D gene. The D gene is left open where the match is weak. The size of a clone is reported for some rows only, either as once, few or many, or as a class for expanded clones.

cdr3_aa: CASSSSDPGVGTDTQYF
cdr3_nt: TGTGCCAGCAGCTCATCGGATCCGGGGGTTGGCACAGATACGCAGTATTTT
clone_size: .
j_call: TRBJ2-3
v_call: TRBV27
d_call: .

cdr3_aa: CASSRTSVGTGELFF
cdr3_nt: TGTGCCAGCAGTCGGACTAGCGTGGGAACCGGGGAGCTGTTTTTT
clone_size: .
j_call: TRBJ2-2
v_call: TRBV6-5
d_call: TRBD2

cdr3_aa: CASSKVGSSYNEQFF
cdr3_nt: TGTGCCAGCAGCAAAGTGGGGAGCTCCTACAATGAGCAGTTCTTC
clone_size: .
j_call: TRBJ2-1
v_call: TRBV21-1
d_call: .

cdr3_aa: CASRLTGSAQGGNEQFF
cdr3_nt: TGTGCCAGCAGATTAACAGGGTCAGCCCAGGGGGGCAATGAGCAGTTCTTC
clone_size: .
j_call: TRBJ2-1
v_call: TRBV2
d_call: .

cdr3_aa: CASSSKGQGNTEAFF
cdr3_nt: TGTGCCAGCAGCTCCAAGGGACAGGGGAACACTGAAGCTTTCTTT
clone_size: .
j_call: TRBJ1-1
v_call: TRBV5-4
d_call: TRBD1

cdr3_aa: CASSQEVSLSNGYTF
cdr3_nt: TGCGCCAGCAGCCAAGAGGTCAGTCTTTCAAATGGCTACACCTTC
clone_size: .
j_call: TRBJ1-2
v_call: TRBV4-3
d_call: .

cdr3_aa: CASSFWWGRVGEQYF
cdr3_nt: TGTGCCAGCAGCTTTTGGTGGGGGCGCGTCGGTGAGCAGTACTTC
clone_size: .
j_call: TRBJ2-7
v_call: TRBV5-5
d_call: .

cdr3_aa: CASSADRMNTGAFF
cdr3_nt: TGCGCCAGCAGCGCTGACAGGATGAACACTGGAGCTTTCTTT
clone_size: .
j_call: TRBJ1-1
v_call: TRBV5-1
d_call: .

cdr3_aa: CSVQKDRDYNEQFF
cdr3_nt: TGCAGCGTCCAGAAGGACAGGGACTACAATGAGCAGTTCTTC
clone_size: once
j_call: TRBJ2-1
v_call: TRBV29-1
d_call: TRBD1

cdr3_aa: CSGGEAGPENIQYF
cdr3_nt: TGCAGCGGAGGGGAGGCGGGCCCCGAAAACATTCAGTACTTC
clone_size: .
j_call: TRBJ2-4
v_call: TRBV29-1
d_call: .

cdr3_aa: CASSAGAGGRNTIYF
cdr3_nt: TGTGCCAGCAGCGCCGGGGCAGGGGGGCGAAACACCATATATTTT
clone_size: .
j_call: TRBJ1-3
v_call: TRBV9
d_call: TRBD1

cdr3_aa: CASSYLAGGRHNEQFF
cdr3_nt: TGTGCCAGCAGTTACCTAGCGGGGGGGCGTCACAATGAGCAGTTCTTC
clone_size: .
j_call: TRBJ2-1
v_call: TRBV6-5
d_call: TRBD2

cdr3_aa: CASRPGRASSGNTIYF
cdr3_nt: TGTGCCAGCAGACCCGGCAGGGCTAGCTCTGGAAACACCATATATTTT
clone_size: .
j_call: TRBJ1-3
v_call: TRBV28
d_call: .

cdr3_aa: CASRGDSPYNEQFF
cdr3_nt: TGTGCCAGCAGAGGGGACAGTCCGTACAATGAGCAGTTCTTC
clone_size: .
j_call: TRBJ2-1
v_call: TRBV2
d_call: TRBD1